This T cell receptor beta chain was identified in a study of blood T cells in healthy people across ages. Through a sample-barcoded 5' primer and a J-beta primer mix, a second PCR was run for 7 to 11 cycles. TCRdb reprocessed the 5' RACE reads with MiXCR, giving one entry per CDR3 protein. The repertoire holds 1,800,000 or so distinct CDR3 sequences, with more than 35% as singletons. The germline CDR1 and CDR2 sequences are SGHVS and FNYEAQ. CDR3 size: 15 residues. The V end was cut by 5 bases, the J end by 4 bases, with 17 bases between. Study outcomes and limitations: TCR beta diversity tracked closely with naive T cell percentage.

With regard to this clonotype: Antigen: not known.

This clonotype originated in a human donor in good health. The V gene is TRBV7-6, the J gene TRBJ2-5; unclear D gene. The sample taken for sequencing was blood. CDR3 in amino acids: CASSPDPRPRETQYF. As DNA, the CDR3 is TGTGCCAGCAGCCCGGACCCCCGGCCCAGAGAGACCCAGTACTTC. Looking up the rest from reference TRBV7-6 and TRBJ2-5 gives the full variable domain: GAGVSQSPRYKVTKRGQDVALRCDPISGHVSLYWYRQALGQGPEFLTYFNYEAQQDKSGLPNDRFSAERPEGSISTLTIQRTEQRDSAMYRCASSPDPRPRETQYFGPGTRLLVL.